Sequencing of this T cell receptor (beta chain) was carried out in a study of vaccination and CD4 T cells after COVID-19. Concerning this clonotype: What it binds is not known.

As for treatment: 10-day PBMC culture with coronavirus spike peptide pools or control peptides (ViraFEST assay). The collection of CD4+ T cells from the unexposed donor took place before the COVID-19 pandemic (2011-2018). Probes of unexposed-donor CD4+ T cells used SARS-CoV-2 S/N and four cold-coronavirus spikes (cells permitting). The Oncomine TCR Beta short-read assay generated sequence data from the DNA of cultured CD4+ T cells. TCRdb re-analysed the PCR reads in MiXCR, keeping a single row per CDR3 protein. The sample lists approximately 7,300 distinct CDR3 sequences; 35% were seen once. The sequenced material came from CD4+ T cells from blood, cultured in vitro. This sequence was found in a human donor in good health.

The CDR3 nucleotides are TGTGCCACCTCGGTTCATAGCAATCAGCCCCAGCATTTT. Translation gives CATSVHSNQPQHF. This sequence joins TRBV19 and TRBJ1-5; D not resolved. Trimming stripped 10 bases from V and 0 bases from J, with 10 bases between. Germline V gives CDR1 LNHDA, CDR2 SQIVND (reference sequence). The CDR3 is 13 amino acids. Filled out from reference TRBV19 and TRBJ1-5, the complete variable domain reads DGGITQSPKYLFRKEGQNVTLSCEQNLNHDAMYWYRQDPGQGLRLIYYSQIVNDFQKGDIAEGYSVSREKKESFPLTVTSAQKNPTAFYLCATSVHSNQPQHFGDGTRLSIL.